This TCR beta chain is from a study of blood T cell repertoires in COVID-19. The CDR3 extends over 14 amino acids. V trimming: 4 bases; J trimming: 3 bases; junction bases outside the gene matches: 3. Germline-derived CDR1 and CDR2 are ENHRY and SYGVKD. Original methodology: The assay estimated nucleated cells by amplifying reference gene primers. Profiling relied on immunoSEQ multiplex PCR, and the TCRdb table lists in-frame clones only, not all of them. The V and J calls and clone size are taken from that table; D and trimming were inferred from the DNA. This repertoire shows about 140,000 clones, approximately 86% found once; its top ten account for about 5.8%.

This receptor was identified in a human donor in a cohort sampled during active COVID-19. This sequence joins TRBV10-3 and TRBJ2-7; 10 nucleotides match TRBD2. The sequenced sample was peripheral blood. CDR3 sequence (DNA): TGTGCCATCAGTGCGTCTAGCGGGAGCTACGAGCAGTACTTC. Translating it yields CAISASSGSYEQYF.